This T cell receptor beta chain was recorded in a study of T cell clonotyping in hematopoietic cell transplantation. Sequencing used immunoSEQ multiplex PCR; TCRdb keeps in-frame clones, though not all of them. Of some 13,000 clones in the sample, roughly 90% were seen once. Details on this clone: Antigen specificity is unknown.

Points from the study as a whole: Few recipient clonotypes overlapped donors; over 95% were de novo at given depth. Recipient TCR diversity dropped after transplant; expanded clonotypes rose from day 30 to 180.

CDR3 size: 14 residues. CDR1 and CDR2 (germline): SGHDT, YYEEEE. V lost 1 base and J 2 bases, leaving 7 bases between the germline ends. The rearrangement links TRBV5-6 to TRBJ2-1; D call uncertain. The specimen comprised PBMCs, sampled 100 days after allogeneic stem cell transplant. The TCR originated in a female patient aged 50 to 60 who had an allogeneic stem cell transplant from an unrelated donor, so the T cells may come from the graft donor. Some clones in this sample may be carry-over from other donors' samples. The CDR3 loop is CASSLRAPYNEQFF. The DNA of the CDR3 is TGTGCCAGCAGCTTGCGGGCCCCCTACAATGAGCAGTTCTTC.